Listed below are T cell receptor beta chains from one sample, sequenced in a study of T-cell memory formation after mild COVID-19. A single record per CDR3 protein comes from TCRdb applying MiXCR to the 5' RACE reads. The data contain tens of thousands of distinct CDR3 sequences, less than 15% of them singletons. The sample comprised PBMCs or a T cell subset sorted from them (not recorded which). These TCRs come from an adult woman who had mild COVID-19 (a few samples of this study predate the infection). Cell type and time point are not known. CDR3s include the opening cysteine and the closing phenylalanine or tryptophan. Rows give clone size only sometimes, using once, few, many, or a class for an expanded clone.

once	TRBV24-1	CDTSDSRTGIYEQYF
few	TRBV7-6	CASSFSGGELSEQYF
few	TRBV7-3	CASSLTGANVPTF
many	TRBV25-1	CASSDRSYEQYF
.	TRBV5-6	CASSLPTAIANYGYTF
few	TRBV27	CASSPTRATGPYF
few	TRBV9	CASGPPGLAEPYSYEQYF
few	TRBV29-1	CSLPAGQGLYNEQFF
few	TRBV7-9	CASSVSRDRGLNTEAFF
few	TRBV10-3	CAHRDQGSEQFF
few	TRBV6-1	CASSDSTGDEQYF